This T cell receptor (beta chain) appears in the sequencing data of a study of CD8 T cells in Susac syndrome. The CDR3 has 18 residues. The ends lost 6 bases at V and 0 bases at J; junction bases unmatched: 12. Germline-derived CDR1 and CDR2 are SGDLS and YYNGEE. The authors carried out high-throughput sequencing of TCR beta. They applied it to CD8+ and CD4+ T cells obtained from blood. The multiple sclerosis controls, all treatment-naive patients, had relapsing-remitting disease that was stable or active. This clonotype was observed once. A quantity of about 0.5 to 1 ug RNA underwent reverse transcription using random hexamers. With immunoSEQ multiplex PCR, TCR beta CDR3 was amplified across 54 Vbeta and 13 Jbeta. Each CDR3 protein gets one entry after TCRdb re-called the immunoSEQ multiplex PCR reads with MiXCR. The table lists roughly 200,000 distinct CDR3 sequences, more than 90% of them singletons.

This receptor was identified in a human donor with multiple sclerosis. Material for sequencing was CD4+ T cells from PBMCs. The V and J genes are TRBV9 and TRBJ2-6; 7 bases are a match to TRBD2. The CDR3 spells CASTSPGGRLSGANVLTF. The CDR3 nucleotides read TGTGCCAGCACCTCGCCGGGGGGTCGCCTCTCTGGGGCCAACGTCCTGACTTTC. Full variable domain (remainder filled in from reference TRBV9 and TRBJ2-6): DSGVTQTPKHLITATGQRVTLRCSPRSGDLSVYWYQQSLDQGLQFLIQYYNGEERAKGNILERFSAQQFPDLHSELNLSSLELGDSALYFCASTSPGGRLSGANVLTFGAGSRLTVL.